Shown below are 18 T cell receptor beta chains from a single sample sequenced in a study of cytomegalovirus exposure and HLA in healthy donors. PCR used 60 Vbeta primers and 13 Jbeta primers. Here immunoSEQ multiplex PCR was the method, and the copy in TCRdb shows in-frame clones only, minus some. The table records approximately 53,000 clones, roughly 76% of them present only once. The sequenced sample was PBMCs. Receptors originate from a woman aged 40 to 50 in good health and CMV-seropositive.

The chain recombines TRBV16 with TRBJ2-1, with D perhaps matching TRBD2 (6 bases). The germline V gene encodes CDR1 KGHSY and CDR2 FQNENV. V lost 2 bases, J lost 7 bases, and 15 bases lay in between. The CDR3 contains 15 residues. DNA for the CDR3: TGTGCCAGCAGCCAACGGCGGGGTCGGGATAATGAGCAGTTCTTC. Protein product: CASSQRRGRDNEQFF.

This clone showed up just a few times. The V gene is TRBV11-2, the J gene TRBJ1-5, with D unclear. Trimming took 1 base from V and 4 from J, leaving 5 bases between them. The CDR3 totals 13 residues. The germline V gene has CDR1 SGHAT and CDR2 FQNNGV. The DNA of the CDR3 is TGTGCCAGCAGCTTAGGGGAGAATCAGCCCCAGCATTTT. It codes for CASSLGENQPQHF.

This clone showed up just a few times. This chain uses TRBV5-4 with TRBJ1-2; 10 nucleotides line up with TRBD1. J gave up 7 bases and V 4 bases, and 13 bases lay outside the gene matches. The length of the CDR3 is 16 residues. The germline V gene encodes CDR1 SGHNT and CDR2 YYREEE (reference sequence). The CDR3 region has the DNA TGTGCCAGCAGCCCCCGACAGGGGGCGCCGATTGGTGGCTACACCTTC. The encoded protein is CASSPRQGAPIGGYTF.

This chain joins TRBV28 and TRBJ1-5, with 7 positions matching TRBD1. Germline V lookup: CDR1 MDHEN, CDR2 SYDVKM. The CDR3 totals 15 residues. The V segment lost 7 bases and the J segment 2 bases; nucleotides outside the gene matches: 8. Here the CDR3 reads CASIMGDRGNQPQHF. The CDR3 region has the DNA TGTGCCAGCATCATGGGAGACAGGGGCAATCAGCCCCAGCATTTT.

About this clone itself: The junction does not match germline at one end; this may be a read error. Other DNA sequences from this sample encode an identical CDR3 as well. This chain links TRBV6-1 with TRBJ1-1; D perhaps matches TRBD1 (5 bases). The CDR3 extends over 14 amino acids. The germline CDR1 and CDR2 sequences are MNHNS and SASEGT. The CDR3 region has the DNA TGTGCCACCTCTCCCAGGGAAGGATCCACTGAAGCTTTCTTC. Encoded protein: CATSPREGSTEAFF.

The rearrangement uses TRBV14 and TRBJ1-4; D is unclear. With 4 bases removed from V and 3 bases from J, the gap between germline ends came to 12 bases. Per the germline V gene, CDR1 is SGHDN and CDR2 is FVKESK. The CDR3 consists of 15 residues. The CDR3 loop reads CASSLYLGANEKLFF. The CDR3 DNA is TGTGCCAGCAGCCTATACCTTGGAGCTAATGAAAAACTGTTTTTT.

This rearrangement joins TRBV11-2 to TRBJ1-1; a weak D match, TRBD1 (5 bases). V shed 5 bases and J shed 0 bases, with 10 bases lying between them. The CDR3 loop spans 14 amino acids. Germline values: CDR1 SGHAT, CDR2 FQNNGV. CDR3 loop: CASSGRVLNTEAFF. CDR3 nucleotide sequence: TGTGCCAGCAGCGGCAGGGTATTGAACACTGAAGCTTTCTTT.

The rearrangement joins TRBV9 to TRBJ2-3; 9 bases are a match to TRBD2. Germline trimming cut 2 bases from V and 3 bases from J; bases unmatched to any gene: 4. From germline, CDR1 is SGDLS and CDR2 YYNGEE. CDR3 size: 15 residues. This CDR3 is CASSVSGGVTDTQYF. The DNA of the CDR3 is TGTGCCAGCAGCGTTAGCGGGGGAGTTACAGATACGCAGTATTTT.

The V and J genes are TRBV28 and TRBJ2-7; 7 bases fit TRBD1. Trimming cost V 8 bases and J 3 bases; bases outside gene matches: 4. CDR1 is MDHEN and CDR2 is SYDVKM in the germline V gene. This CDR3 is 12 amino acids long. CDR3 region: CASRTGDYEQYF. The CDR3 DNA reads as TGTGCCAGCCGGACAGGCGACTACGAGCAGTACTTC.

The chain combines TRBV6-4 with TRBJ2-1; D unresolved. Trimming shortened V by 8 bases and J by 0 bases, and 8 bases separated the two germline ends. Germline V CDR1 and CDR2: MRHNA, SNTAGT. The CDR3 has 13 amino acids. CDR3 nucleotide sequence: TGTGCCAGCGCGGCGAACTCCTACAATGAGCAGTTCTTC. Translation: CASAANSYNEQFF.

The chain is built from TRBV7-8 and TRBJ2-4, with TRBD2 matching 7 bases. The CDR3 spans 15 residues. The germline V gene has CDR1 SGHVS and CDR2 FQNEAQ. The junction had 7 bases not matched to a gene; V was cut back by 8 bases and J by 0 bases. The CDR3 nucleotides are TGTGCCAGCGGAGCCCCTAGCGGAGCCAAAAACATTCAGTACTTC. Translation gives CASGAPSGAKNIQYF. The complete variable domain, with remaining parts taken from reference TRBV7-8 and TRBJ2-4, reads GAGVSQSPRYKVAKRGQDVALRCDPISGHVSLFWYQQALGQGPEFLTYFQNEAQLDKSGLPSDRFFAERPEGSVSTLKIQRTQQEDSAVYLCASGAPSGAKNIQYFGAGTRLSVL.

This chain joins TRBV21-1 and TRBJ2-2; no check of the table's D call, TRBD2, against the DNA was made. TRBV21-1 is a listed pseudogene. The CDR3 runs 14 residues. The CDR3 spells CASSSPGRTGELFF. Written as DNA, the CDR3 is TGTGCCAGCAGCAGTCCAGGGAGGACCGGGGAGCTGTTTTTT.

This sequence joins TRBV12-5 and TRBJ2-5; D not certain. Germline V gene sequence: CDR1 LGHNT, CDR2 FRNRAP. The V and J ends lost 7 bases and 5 bases respectively, with 8 bases between them. The CDR3 has 11 residues. The CDR3 sequence is CASVLRETQYF. The CDR3 DNA sequence: TGTGCTAGTGTCCTCCGGGAGACCCAGTACTTC.

The gene calls are TRBV29-1 and TRBJ2-1; no clear D. V lost 6 bases and J lost 5, with 14 bases in between. The germline gives CDR1 SQVTM, CDR2 ANQGSEA. The CDR3 is 13 residues long. The CDR3 DNA follows: TGCAGCGTGGCCGATCGCGAGGACAATGAGCAGTTCTTC. Its protein is CSVADREDNEQFF.

This chain uses TRBV5-4 with TRBJ2-7; 9 bases agree with TRBD2. The J segment lost 5 bases and the V segment lost 3 bases, leaving 9 bases of the junction unmatched. The CDR3 sequence is 15 residues long. CDR1 is SGHNT, CDR2 YYREEE, per germline (reference sequence). CDR3 coding DNA: TGTGCCAGCAGCTCCATGACTAGCGGCATCGACGAGCAGTACTTC. Translation: CASSSMTSGIDEQYF.

V gene TRBV7-8 combines with J gene TRBJ1-6, with 7 bases matching TRBD1. This CDR3 spans 16 amino acids. Germline V gives CDR1 SGHVS, CDR2 FQNEAQ. Trimming cost V 4 bases and J 7 bases; bases outside gene matches: 10. The CDR3 region has the DNA TGTGCCAGCAGCTCTGCCGGGACAGCCATGAATTCACCCCTCCACTTT. This sequence encodes CASSSAGTAMNSPLHF.

This chain links TRBV7-2 with TRBJ1-3, with 7 bases aligning to TRBD1. This CDR3 comprises 15 residues. Germline V gene data show CDR1 as SGHTA and CDR2 as FQGNSA. After removal of 6 bases from V and 4 bases from J, the junction contained 9 bases not matched to a gene. CDR3 sequence: CASSLKGAGGNTIYF. The DNA for the CDR3 is TGTGCCAGCAGTCTTAAGGGGGCGGGGGGAAACACCATATATTTT.

V and J are TRBV2 and TRBJ1-4; tentatively, D is TRBD1 (5 bases). V was shortened by 5 bases and J by 9 bases, with 10 bases between the two germline ends. Germline V gene data show CDR1 as SNHLY and CDR2 as FYNNEI. The length of the CDR3 is 12 residues. CDR3 in DNA: TGTGCCAGCAGTCAGACAGAGAAAAAACTGTTTTTT. Its protein is CASSQTEKKLFF.